This TCR beta chain derives from a study of cytomegalovirus exposure and HLA in healthy donors (TCRdb year 2017). Broadly, across the study: A later analysis indicated that the 120 or so validation repertoires were generated on the platform also employed for the 700 or so repertoires of the first cohort. The study was designed to test whether signatures of past pathogen exposure could be identified by cataloging public T cell receptors. In addition to the first cohort of around 670 subjects, a separate validation cohort of approximately 120 different subjects was used. To predict cytomegalovirus infection status, the study brought together high-throughput TCR immunosequencing, statistical association of individual TCRs with disease status, and machine learning. Paper-wide results and their limitations: The study gave a list of around 170 TCR beta chains associated with cytomegalovirus. A later analysis lacked HLA typing for the validation cohort, so it scored co-occurrence in that cohort across all 130 or so repertoires. The classifier was reported to diagnose cytomegalovirus status with high specificity and sensitivity in both the original and validation cohorts. In vitro tests confirmed that a few of the cytomegalovirus-associated TCR beta chains recognize cytomegalovirus antigens. The authors suggested that the approach could potentially be extended to other disease states and immunological phenotypes. Subsequent analysis determined that TCRs grouped into clusters in the first cohort also showed a tendency toward co-occurrence across the roughly 110 validation repertoires, and roughly 94% of cluster scores exceeded 0. Across donors, most TCR sequences were observed very rarely, whereas some public TCRs were present in many individuals.

Separate from the roughly 660-subject first cohort, the validation cohort of 90 to 150 subjects was the group to which the donors belonged. This clone turned up a few times. The antigen it binds to is not known. One base away there is no much larger clone; base qualities are not given. Sequences SGHVS (CDR1) and FNYEAQ (CDR2) are obtained from the germline V gene. V is cut by 0 bases and J by 5 bases, and the space between the germline ends is 13 bases. Measured from the cysteine to the phenylalanine, the CDR3 is 16 residues long. The only DNA kept is the CDR3, 48 bases in frame from the first base. Libraries were made using the immunoSEQ multiplex PCR assay. Under the source paper's analysis protocol: A statistical classification framework was built for diagnosing cytomegalovirus status from the catalog of TCR beta chain sequences. Entries here come from immuneACCESS through TCRdb and include only in-frame sequences with V and J called. Some clones fail to appear in such tables; in the studies checked, an unresolved V gene covers under half of the shortfall, and the cause of the remainder is unknown. V, J and clone size derive from that table, while D and trimming were established from the DNA sequence. Recorded for this sample are fewer than 200,000 clones; around 82% of them occurred a single time. The leading ten clones occupy approximately 3% of the sample.

The origin of this receptor is a young woman in good health and CMV-seropositive. The sequenced sample was PBMCs. The chain joins TRBV7-6 to TRBJ2-2; TRBD2 is perhaps the D gene, given 5 matching bases. This receptor has the CDR3 CASSLADSRGTGELFF. The base sequence is TGTGCCAGCAGCTTAGCGGATAGTAGAGGGACCGGGGAGCTGTTTTTT.